One and the same sample provided the 9 T cell receptor beta chains below, sequenced in a study of tumor-infiltrating lymphocytes in primary liver carcinoma. Starting material of 450 to 550 ng total RNA yielded TCR beta cDNA via a constant-region primer. The TCR beta library was amplified through three nested multiplex PCR rounds in a modified ARM-PCR procedure. In the first two PCR rounds, TRBV1-TRBV30 forward primers were paired with a C-beta reverse primer, and each round lasted around 10 cycles. TCRdb recomputed calls from the multiplex PCR reads with MiXCR, one row per CDR3 protein. Of hundreds of thousands of distinct CDR3 sequences in the sample, 50% to 70% were seen once. Germline DNA was extracted alongside blood RNA, which was obtained from unsorted whole blood. Sample: peripheral blood. The source is a man in his forties with primary liver carcinoma and hepatitis B virus infection.

Regarding this clonotype: This may be a read error, as it is one base from a much larger clone. The chain recombines TRBV4-3 with TRBJ2-2, with TRBD2 identical over 12 bases. With V trimmed by 7 bases and J by 5 bases, 8 bases remained unmatched. Germline CDR1 LGHNA, CDR2 YSLEER. The CDR3 loop spans 16 amino acids. The DNA of the CDR3 is TGCGCCAGCATGCAGGGCCTAGCGGGGGGGACCGGGGAGCTGTTTTTT. Translated, it gives CASMQGLAGGTGELFF.

This clonotype was counted at least ten times. The V call is TRBV4-3, the J call TRBJ2-3; D gene unclear. Looked up from germline, CDR1 is LGHNA and CDR2 is YSLEER. Trimming shortened V by 3 bases and J by 6 bases, and 4 bases separated the two germline ends. The CDR3 is 11 residues long. CDR3 sequence (DNA): TGCGCCAGCAGCCAGGGGGATACGCAGTATTTT. As protein: CASSQGDTQYF.

The chain employs TRBV5-1 and TRBJ2-2; the D is unclear. V was trimmed by 0 bases and J by 4 bases, leaving 10 bases between them. From germline, CDR1 is SGHRS and CDR2 YFSETQ. The CDR3 length is 15 residues. The CDR3: CASSLARIPTGELFF. Written as DNA, the CDR3 is TGCGCCAGCAGCTTGGCACGAATCCCCACCGGGGAGCTGTTTTTT.

Turning to this clonotype: A much larger clone lies a single base off, so this may be a read error. This chain joins TRBV6-2 or TRBV6-3 and TRBJ2-3; tentatively, D is TRBD1 (5 bases). Trimming pared 0 bases from V and 2 bases from J, leaving 12 bases between. The CDR3 spans 16 residues. Germline values: CDR1 MNHEY, CDR2 SVGEGT. CDR3 in amino acids: CASSYSIGDYTDTQYF. The CDR3 coding sequence is TGTGCCAGCAGTTACTCAATAGGGGATTACACAGATACGCAGTATTTT.

This chain connects TRBV5-1 to TRBJ2-1; 12 bases map to TRBD2. CDR3 length: 15 amino acids. Per germline, CDR1 SGHRS and CDR2 YFSETQ. V lost 4 bases to trimming and J lost 4 bases; unmatched junction nucleotides: 3. CDR3 amino acids: CASSIGLAGYNEQFF. In nucleotides, the CDR3 is TGCGCCAGCAGCATAGGACTAGCGGGATACAATGAGCAGTTCTTC.

Points on this clonotype: It may be a read error: a sequence one base away is much more abundant. This rearrangement joins TRBV6-6 to TRBJ2-7; 7 bases match TRBD1. Trimming cost V 2 bases and J 3 bases; bases outside gene matches: 4. The CDR3 is 14 amino acids. Germline V gene lookup returns CDR1 MNHNY and CDR2 SVGAGI (reference sequence). CDR3 protein: CASSYGPGGYEQYF. CDR3 sequence (DNA): TGTGCCAGCAGTTACGGGCCAGGGGGCTACGAGCAGTACTTC.

The chain has TRBV24-1 and TRBJ2-1; tentatively, D is TRBD2 (6 bases). This CDR3 has 14 amino acids. Germline V CDR1 and CDR2: KGHDR, SFDVKD. Trimming cost V 10 bases and J 0 bases, with 12 bases left between them. The CDR3 protein is CATTGGGSYNEQFF. DNA of the CDR3: TGTGCCACGACCGGGGGAGGCTCCTACAATGAGCAGTTCTTC.

The chain has TRBV30 and TRBJ2-7; D could derive from TRBD1 or TRBD2 (5 bases each). Per the germline V gene, CDR1 is GTSNPN and CDR2 is SVGIG (reference sequence). The V end lost 1 base, the J end lost 0 bases, and 19 bases lay between the germline ends. The CDR3 consists of 17 residues. In DNA, the CDR3 is TGTGCCTGGAGTGAAGGAGCCGGGACCGGGGTCTCCTACGAGCAGTACTTC. This translates into CAWSEGAGTGVSYEQYF.

This clonotype was seen a single time. This may be a read error, as it is one base from a much larger clone. The chain couples TRBV29-1 to TRBJ2-1; D is perhaps TRBD1 or TRBD2 (5 bases each). This CDR3 region has 11 residues. From germline, CDR1 is SQVTM and CDR2 ANQGSEA. CDR3 DNA: TGCGGCACCTACTGGGGGAATGAGCAGTTCTTC. This gives the protein CGTYWGNEQFF.